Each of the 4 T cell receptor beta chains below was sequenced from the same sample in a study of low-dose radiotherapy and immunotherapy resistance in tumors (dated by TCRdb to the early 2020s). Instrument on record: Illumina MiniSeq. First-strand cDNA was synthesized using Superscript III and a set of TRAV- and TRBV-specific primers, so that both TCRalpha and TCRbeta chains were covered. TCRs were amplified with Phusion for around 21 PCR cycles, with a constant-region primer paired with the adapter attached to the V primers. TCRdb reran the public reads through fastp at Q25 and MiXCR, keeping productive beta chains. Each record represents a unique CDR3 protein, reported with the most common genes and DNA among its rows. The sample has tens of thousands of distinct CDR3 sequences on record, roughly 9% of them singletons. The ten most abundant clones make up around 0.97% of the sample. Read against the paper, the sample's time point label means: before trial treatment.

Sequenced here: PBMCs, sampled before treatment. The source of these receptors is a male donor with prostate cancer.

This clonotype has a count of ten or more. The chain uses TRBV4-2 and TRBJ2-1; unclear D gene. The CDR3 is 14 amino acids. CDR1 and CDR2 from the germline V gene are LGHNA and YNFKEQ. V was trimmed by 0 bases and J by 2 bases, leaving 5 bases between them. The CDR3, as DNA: TGTGCCAGCAGCCAAGAGACGGCCTACAATGAGCAGTTCTTC. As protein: CASSQETAYNEQFF.

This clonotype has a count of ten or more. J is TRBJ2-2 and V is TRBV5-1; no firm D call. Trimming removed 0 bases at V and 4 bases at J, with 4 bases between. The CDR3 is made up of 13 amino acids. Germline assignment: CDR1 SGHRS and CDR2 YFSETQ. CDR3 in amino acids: CASSLGSTGELFF. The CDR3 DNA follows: TGCGCCAGCAGCTTGGGTAGCACCGGGGAGCTGTTTTTT.

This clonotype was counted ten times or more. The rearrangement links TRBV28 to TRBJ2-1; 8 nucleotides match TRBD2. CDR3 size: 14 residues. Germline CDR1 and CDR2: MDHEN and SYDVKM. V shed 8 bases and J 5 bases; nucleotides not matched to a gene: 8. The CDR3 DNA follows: TGTGCCAGCGGTGCAATAGCGGGACACAATGAGCAGTTCTTC. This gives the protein CASGAIAGHNEQFF.

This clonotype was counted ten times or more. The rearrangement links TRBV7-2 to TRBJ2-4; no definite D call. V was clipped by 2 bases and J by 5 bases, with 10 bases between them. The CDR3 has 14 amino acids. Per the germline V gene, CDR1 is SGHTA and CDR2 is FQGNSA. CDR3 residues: CASSLTSTENIQYF. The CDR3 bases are TGTGCCAGCAGCTTAACCTCGACGGAAAACATTCAGTACTTC. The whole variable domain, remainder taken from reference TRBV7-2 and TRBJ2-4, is GAGVSQSPSNKVTEKGKDVELRCDPISGHTALYWYRQSLGQGLEFLIYFQGNSAPDKSGLPSDRFSAERTGGSVSTLTIQRTQQEDSAVYLCASSLTSTENIQYFGAGTRLSVL.